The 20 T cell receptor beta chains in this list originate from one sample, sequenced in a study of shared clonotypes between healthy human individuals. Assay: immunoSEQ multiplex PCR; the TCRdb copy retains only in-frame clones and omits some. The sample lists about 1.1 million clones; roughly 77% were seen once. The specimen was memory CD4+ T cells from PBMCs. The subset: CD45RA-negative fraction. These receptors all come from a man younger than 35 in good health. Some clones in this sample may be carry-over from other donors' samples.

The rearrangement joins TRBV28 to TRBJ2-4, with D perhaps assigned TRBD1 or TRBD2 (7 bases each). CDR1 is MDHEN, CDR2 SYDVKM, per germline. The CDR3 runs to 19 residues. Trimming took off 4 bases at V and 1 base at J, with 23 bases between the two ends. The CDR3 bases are TGTGCCAGCAGTTACACGCGCCAGGGGGAGGGTTTGGCCAAAAACATTCAGTACTTC. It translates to CASSYTRQGEGLAKNIQYF.

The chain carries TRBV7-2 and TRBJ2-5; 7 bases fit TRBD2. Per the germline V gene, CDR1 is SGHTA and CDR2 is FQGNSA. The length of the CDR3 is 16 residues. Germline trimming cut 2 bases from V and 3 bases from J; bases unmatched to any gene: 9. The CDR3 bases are TGTGCCAGCAGCTTATGGGCTAGCGGCGACGAAGAGACCCAGTACTTC. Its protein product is CASSLWASGDEETQYF.

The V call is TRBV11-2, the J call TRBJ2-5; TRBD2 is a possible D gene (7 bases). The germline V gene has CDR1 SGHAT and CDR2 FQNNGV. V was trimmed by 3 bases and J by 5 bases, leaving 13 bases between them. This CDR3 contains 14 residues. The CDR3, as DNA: TGTGCCAGCAGCTTTATTTGGGGGGGCGAGACCCAGTACTTC. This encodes CASSFIWGGETQYF.

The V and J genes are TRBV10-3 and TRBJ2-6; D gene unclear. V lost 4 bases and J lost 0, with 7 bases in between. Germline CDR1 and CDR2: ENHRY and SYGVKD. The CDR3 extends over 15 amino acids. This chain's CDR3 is CAISGTDSGANVLTF. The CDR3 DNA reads TGTGCCATCAGTGGTACAGACTCTGGGGCCAACGTCCTGACTTTC.

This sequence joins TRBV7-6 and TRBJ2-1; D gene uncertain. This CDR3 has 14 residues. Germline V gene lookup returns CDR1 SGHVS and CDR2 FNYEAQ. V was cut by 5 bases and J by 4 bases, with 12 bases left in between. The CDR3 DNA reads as TGTGCCAGCAGCCGGACCTACAGTTACAATGAGCAGTTCTTC. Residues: CASSRTYSYNEQFF.

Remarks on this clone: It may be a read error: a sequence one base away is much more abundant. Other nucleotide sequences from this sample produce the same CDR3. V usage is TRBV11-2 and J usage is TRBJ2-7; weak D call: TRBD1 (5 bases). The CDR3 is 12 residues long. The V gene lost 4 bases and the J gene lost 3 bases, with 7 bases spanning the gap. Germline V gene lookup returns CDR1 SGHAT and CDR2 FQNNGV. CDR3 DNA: TGTGCCAGCAGCTCTCAGGGCTACGAGCAGTACTTC. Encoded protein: CASSSQGYEQYF.

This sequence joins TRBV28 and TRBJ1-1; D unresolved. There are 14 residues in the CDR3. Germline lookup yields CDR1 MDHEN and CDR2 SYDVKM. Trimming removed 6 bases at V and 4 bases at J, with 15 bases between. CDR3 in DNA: TGTGCCAGCAGCTCCGAAGGGCGAACCACTGAAGCTTTCTTT. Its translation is CASSSEGRTTEAFF.

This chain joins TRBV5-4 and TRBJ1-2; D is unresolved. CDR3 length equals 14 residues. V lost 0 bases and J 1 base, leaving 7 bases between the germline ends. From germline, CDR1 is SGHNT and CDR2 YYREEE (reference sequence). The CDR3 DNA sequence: TGTGCCAGCAGCTTGGACGGGGTTAACTATGGCTACACCTTC. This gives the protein CASSLDGVNYGYTF.

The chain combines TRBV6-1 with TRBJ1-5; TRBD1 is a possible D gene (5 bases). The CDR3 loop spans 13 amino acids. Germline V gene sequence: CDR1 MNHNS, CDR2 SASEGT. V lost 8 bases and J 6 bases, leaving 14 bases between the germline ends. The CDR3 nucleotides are TGTGCCAGCGACGACAGATCAACTCAGCCCCAGCATTTT. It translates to CASDDRSTQPQHF.

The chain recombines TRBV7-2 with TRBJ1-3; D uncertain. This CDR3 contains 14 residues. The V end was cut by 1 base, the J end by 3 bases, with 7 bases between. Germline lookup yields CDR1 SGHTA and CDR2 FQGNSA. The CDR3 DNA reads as TGTGCCAGCAGCTTAGGAGGGTTTGGAAACACCATATATTTT. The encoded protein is CASSLGGFGNTIYF.

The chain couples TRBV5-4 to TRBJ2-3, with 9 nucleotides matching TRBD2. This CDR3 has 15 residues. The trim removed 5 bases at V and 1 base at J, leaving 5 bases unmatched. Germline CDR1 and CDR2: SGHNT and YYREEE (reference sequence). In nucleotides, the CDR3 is TGTGCCAGCAGGGCGGGACTAGCTCGCACAGATACGCAGTATTTT. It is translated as CASRAGLARTDTQYF.

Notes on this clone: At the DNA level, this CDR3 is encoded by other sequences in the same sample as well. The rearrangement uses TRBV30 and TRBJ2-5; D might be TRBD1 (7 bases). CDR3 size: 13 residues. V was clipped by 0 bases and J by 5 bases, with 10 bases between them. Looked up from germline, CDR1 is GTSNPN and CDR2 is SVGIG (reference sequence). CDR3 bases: TGTGCCTGGAGTGTAGCAGGGGGGGAGACCCAGTACTTC. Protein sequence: CAWSVAGGETQYF.

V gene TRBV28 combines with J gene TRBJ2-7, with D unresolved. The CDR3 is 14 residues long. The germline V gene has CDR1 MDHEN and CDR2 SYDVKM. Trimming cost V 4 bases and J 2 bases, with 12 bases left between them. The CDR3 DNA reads TGTGCCAGCAGTTCCCGGAAGAGAGCCTACGAGCAGTACTTC. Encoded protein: CASSSRKRAYEQYF.

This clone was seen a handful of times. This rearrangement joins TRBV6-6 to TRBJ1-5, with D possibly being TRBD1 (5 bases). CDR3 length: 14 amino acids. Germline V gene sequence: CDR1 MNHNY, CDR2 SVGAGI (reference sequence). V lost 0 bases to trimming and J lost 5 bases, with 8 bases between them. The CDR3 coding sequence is TGTGCCAGCAGTTACTCAGGGGCCGATCAGCCCCAGCATTTT. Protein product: CASSYSGADQPQHF.

This CDR3 reads CASSSRTGGYEQYF. The CDR3 nucleotides are TGTGCCAGCAGCTCGCGGACAGGGGGCTACGAGCAGTACTTC. The chain uses TRBV11-3 and TRBJ2-7; TRBD1 aligns across 10 bases. CDR1 and CDR2 (germline): SGHNT, YENEEA. The trim removed 4 bases at V and 3 bases at J, leaving 3 bases unmatched. The CDR3 runs 14 residues.

DNA for the CDR3: TGTGCCAGCAGTGAACTCGGGACCCTGAGCTGGGAGCAGTACTTC. It yields the protein CASSELGTLSWEQYF. V is TRBV6-1 and J is TRBJ2-7; D tentatively reads TRBD1 or TRBD2 (5 bases each). The germline V gene has CDR1 MNHNS and CDR2 SASEGT. Trimming pared 2 bases from V and 7 bases from J, leaving 18 bases between. The CDR3 is 15 residues long.

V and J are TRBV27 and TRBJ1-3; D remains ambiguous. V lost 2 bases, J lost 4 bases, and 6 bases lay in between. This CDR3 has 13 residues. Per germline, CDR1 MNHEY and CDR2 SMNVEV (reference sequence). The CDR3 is CASSLRFGNTIYF. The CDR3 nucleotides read TGTGCCAGCAGTTTACGTTTCGGAAACACCATATATTTT.

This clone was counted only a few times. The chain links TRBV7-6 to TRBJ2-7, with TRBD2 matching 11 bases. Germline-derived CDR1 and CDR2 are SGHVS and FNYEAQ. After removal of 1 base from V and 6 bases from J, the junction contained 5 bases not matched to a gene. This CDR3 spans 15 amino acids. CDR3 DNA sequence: TGTGCCAGCAGCTTAGGAGGGACTAGCGGAGCCGAGCAGTACTTC. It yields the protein CASSLGGTSGAEQYF.

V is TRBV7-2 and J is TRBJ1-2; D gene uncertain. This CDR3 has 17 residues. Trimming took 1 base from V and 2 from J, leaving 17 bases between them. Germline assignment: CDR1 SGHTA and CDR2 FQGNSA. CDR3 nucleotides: TGTGCCAGCAGCTTAGACCCGACTACGGCCGCGAACTATGGCTACACCTTC. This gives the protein CASSLDPTTAANYGYTF.

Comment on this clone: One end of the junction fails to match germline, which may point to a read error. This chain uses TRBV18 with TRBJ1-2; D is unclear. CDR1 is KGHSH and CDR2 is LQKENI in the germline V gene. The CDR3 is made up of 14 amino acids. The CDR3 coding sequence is TGTGGCAGCTCACCGCGGGAGGCTAACTATGGCTACACCTTC. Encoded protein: CGSSPREANYGYTF.